Below are 12 T cell receptor beta chains sequenced from a single sample in a study of cytomegalovirus exposure and HLA in healthy donors. The PCR was carried out with 60 Vbeta primers and 13 Jbeta primers. Using immunoSEQ multiplex PCR, the repertoire was profiled, and TCRdb retains in-frame clones only, with some absent. The profile shows approximately 170,000 clones, roughly 70% of them singletons. Sequenced: PBMCs. These receptors were obtained from a girl aged 5-17 years in good health and CMV-seronegative.

V is TRBV25-1 and J is TRBJ1-2; 8 nucleotides agree with TRBD1. J gave up 8 bases and V 4 bases, and 6 bases lay outside the gene matches. The CDR3 is 13 residues long. Germline CDR1 is MGHDK and CDR2 is SYGVNS. In DNA, the CDR3 is TGTGCCAGCAGTGTAGGAGCAGGGGGCGGCTACACCTTC. Translating it yields CASSVGAGGGYTF.

A few counts support this clone. This chain connects TRBV30 to TRBJ1-1; no reliable D call. Germline CDR1 GTSNPN, CDR2 SVGIG (reference sequence). The V end lost 2 bases, the J end lost 2 bases, and 6 bases lay between the germline ends. The CDR3 length is 12 residues. CDR3 residues: CAWSLLNTEAFF. In DNA form, the CDR3 reads TGTGCCTGGAGTTTATTAAACACTGAAGCTTTCTTT.

The table lists this clone with a count of one. The J gene is TRBJ2-1, the V gene TRBV7-9; 14 bases match TRBD2. The CDR3 has 14 residues. V was pared by 6 bases and J by 11 bases, with 6 bases of the junction left unmatched. From germline, CDR1 is SEHNR and CDR2 FQNEAQ (reference sequence). The CDR3 coding sequence is TGTGCCAGCAGTGAAGGGACTAGCGGGGGAAAGCAGTTCTTC. Translating it yields CASSEGTSGGKQFF.

The chain recombines TRBV4-1 with TRBJ2-4, with D possibly matching TRBD2 (6 bases). Per the germline V gene, CDR1 is MGHRA and CDR2 is YSYEKL. Trimming left V 4 bases short and J 1 base short, with 11 bases between. The CDR3 is 15 residues long. CDR3 coding DNA: TGCGCCAGCAGCCTTCTCACTAGCGCCAAAAACATTCAGTACTTC. Translation: CASSLLTSAKNIQYF.

This clone was recorded only once. The genes are TRBV2 and TRBJ2-1, with D maybe TRBD2 (6 bases). V shed 1 base and J shed 15 bases, with 16 bases lying between them. The CDR3 consists of 13 residues. Per the germline V gene, CDR1 is SNHLY and CDR2 is FYNNEI. For the CDR3, the DNA is TGTGCCAGCAGTGAAGAGATAGGGACTCAGCGGTTCTTC. Amino acid sequence: CASSEEIGTQRFF.

The chain recombines TRBV5-4 with TRBJ1-2; 7 positions match TRBD1. V shed 0 bases, J shed 6 bases, and the junction held 5 bases outside the gene matches. The CDR3 spans 14 residues. Germline values: CDR1 SGHNT, CDR2 YYREEE (reference sequence). The CDR3, as DNA: TGTGCCAGCAGCTTGGTGGGCAGGGGGAATGGCTACACCTTC. It codes for CASSLVGRGNGYTF.

The chain links TRBV19 to TRBJ1-2; 9 nucleotides line up with TRBD1. Germline CDR1 and CDR2: LNHDA and SQIVND (reference sequence). The V and J ends lost 11 bases and 4 bases, in that order; junction bases with no gene match: 5. The CDR3 contains 12 residues. The chain's CDR3 is CAGRDRAYGYTF. CDR3 in DNA: TGTGCCGGCCGGGACAGGGCCTATGGCTACACCTTC.

The chain has TRBV6-5 and TRBJ2-1; TRBD1 aligns across 8 bases. Per the germline V gene, CDR1 is MNHEY and CDR2 is SVGAGI. This CDR3 contains 13 residues. Trimming cost V 7 bases and J 6 bases; bases outside gene matches: 5. The CDR3 DNA is TGTGCCAGCATTCCCGGGACAGGCAATGAGCAGTTCTTC. Protein sequence: CASIPGTGNEQFF.

The rearrangement joins TRBV6-6 to TRBJ1-5, with D tentatively TRBD1 (6 bases). This CDR3 contains 15 residues. V lost 7 bases to trimming and J lost 3 bases, with 16 bases between them. The germline V gene encodes CDR1 MNHNY and CDR2 SVGAGI (reference sequence). The CDR3 sequence: CASTPHRVDNQPQHF. In DNA form, the CDR3 reads TGTGCCAGCACCCCCCACAGGGTTGACAATCAGCCCCAGCATTTT.

The V and J genes are TRBV7-2 and TRBJ2-2; possible D gene TRBD1, 5 bases. Between the trimmed V and J ends, which lost 4 bases and 6 bases, there was a span of 9 bases. This CDR3 region has 13 residues. In germline, CDR1 is SGHTA, CDR2 FQGNSA. The CDR3 reads CASSWGRSGELFF. The CDR3 region has the DNA TGTGCCAGCAGCTGGGGCAGGTCCGGGGAGCTGTTTTTT.

A few counts support this clone. This chain connects TRBV5-4 to TRBJ2-7; the D gene is possibly TRBD1 (6 bases). The CDR3 totals 14 residues. Between the trimmed V and J ends, which lost 4 bases and 1 base, there was a span of 12 bases. The V gene's germline CDR1 is SGHNT and CDR2 YYREEE (reference sequence). In DNA, the CDR3 is TGTGCCAGCAGCATAGGACAGCCATCCTACGAGCAGTACTTC. It translates to CASSIGQPSYEQYF.

This clone turned up a few times. This rearrangement joins TRBV5-4 to TRBJ1-3, with D unclear. V shed 2 bases and J shed 2 bases, with 11 bases lying between them. CDR1 is SGHNT, CDR2 YYREEE, per germline (reference sequence). The CDR3 has 15 residues. As DNA, the CDR3 is TGTGCCAGCAGCTTTCGGGGTAGCGCTGGAAACACCATATATTTT. Residues: CASSFRGSAGNTIYF.